Listed below are T cell receptor beta chains from one sample, sequenced in a study of blood T cell repertoires in COVID-19. Sequenced by immunoSEQ multiplex PCR; TCRdb stores in-frame clones only, minus some. The sample holds approximately 220,000 clones, approximately 90% seen once. Material for sequencing was PBMCs or T cells enriched from blood (not recorded which). All receptors come from a woman aged 40-49 years with acute COVID-19. Each CDR3 is given with its conserved first and last residue. Fields, in order: D gene, clone size, V gene, J gene, CDR3 DNA, CDR3 protein. The D gene is left open where the match is weak. Clone sizes are given selectively: once, few, many, or a class where the clone is expanded.

d_gene: -; abundance: -; v_gene: TRBV30; j_gene: TRBJ1-1; CDR3nt: TGTGCCTGGAGTGCCTGGGGGGGAAGTAACACTGAAGCTTTCTTT; CDR3aa: CAWSAWGGSNTEAFF
d_gene: TRBD2; abundance: -; v_gene: TRBV10-3; j_gene: TRBJ2-1; CDR3nt: TGTGCCATCCGGGGGGGCTCCTACAATGAGCAGTTCTTC; CDR3aa: CAIRGGSYNEQFF
d_gene: -; abundance: -; v_gene: TRBV10-1; j_gene: TRBJ1-2; CDR3nt: TGCGCCAGCAGTTCACAGCCTAACTATGGCTACACCTTC; CDR3aa: CASSSQPNYGYTF
d_gene: -; abundance: -; v_gene: TRBV5-8; j_gene: TRBJ2-7; CDR3nt: TGTGCCAGCAGCTTTAGATTATCCTACGAGCAGTACTTC; CDR3aa: CASSFRLSYEQYF
d_gene: -; abundance: -; v_gene: TRBV29-1; j_gene: TRBJ2-5; CDR3nt: TGCAGCGCCCTCCAAGAGACCCAGTACTTC; CDR3aa: CSALQETQYF
d_gene: -; abundance: -; v_gene: TRBV3-1/TRBV3-2; j_gene: TRBJ1-1; CDR3nt: TGTGCCAGCAGCCAAGTATCAGGGGAGGCTTTCTTT; CDR3aa: CASSQVSGEAFF
d_gene: -; abundance: -; v_gene: TRBV20-1; j_gene: TRBJ1-2; CDR3nt: TGCAGTGCTAGTTCAGGGTTCTTGGTGGATGGCTACACCTTC; CDR3aa: CSASSGFLVDGYTF
d_gene: -; abundance: once; v_gene: TRBV20-1; j_gene: TRBJ2-1; CDR3nt: TGCAGTGCTAGTGTTTCTCCGGTAAGGACTCACAATGAGCAGTTCTTC; CDR3aa: CSASVSPVRTHNEQFF
d_gene: -; abundance: -; v_gene: TRBV19; j_gene: TRBJ1-1; CDR3nt: TGTGCCAGTAGTATCTCGGAGAGCCGCGGAGCTTTCTTT; CDR3aa: CASSISESRGAFF
d_gene: -; abundance: few; v_gene: TRBV6-6; j_gene: TRBJ2-3; CDR3nt: TGTGCCAGCAGTTACCAGGGTGCTGCAGATACGCAGTATTTT; CDR3aa: CASSYQGAADTQYF
d_gene: TRBD1; abundance: -; v_gene: TRBV18; j_gene: TRBJ1-4; CDR3nt: TGTGCCAGCTCACCCCAGACAGGGATTAATGAAAAACTGTTTTTT; CDR3aa: CASSPQTGINEKLFF
d_gene: -; abundance: -; v_gene: TRBV15; j_gene: TRBJ1-2; CDR3nt: TGTGCCACCAGCAGAGGTCCGGACATCAACTATGGCTACACCTTC; CDR3aa: CATSRGPDINYGYTF
d_gene: -; abundance: -; v_gene: TRBV2; j_gene: TRBJ1-2; CDR3nt: TGTGCCAGCAGGAATTCAGTCCTCTATGGCTACACCTTC; CDR3aa: CASRNSVLYGYTF
d_gene: TRBD1; abundance: -; v_gene: TRBV4-3; j_gene: TRBJ1-1; CDR3nt: TGCGCCAGCAGCCCTTCATCGACAGGGATGAACACTGAAGCTTTCTTT; CDR3aa: CASSPSSTGMNTEAFF
d_gene: TRBD1; abundance: -; v_gene: TRBV9; j_gene: TRBJ1-2; CDR3nt: TGTGCCAGCAGCGGAGATCAGACAGGGAAAAACTATGGCTACACCTTC; CDR3aa: CASSGDQTGKNYGYTF
d_gene: -; abundance: -; v_gene: TRBV5-4; j_gene: TRBJ1-2; CDR3nt: TGTGCCAGCAGCTTGACCCAGGGGACCTATGGCTACACCTTC; CDR3aa: CASSLTQGTYGYTF
d_gene: -; abundance: -; v_gene: TRBV5-1; j_gene: TRBJ1-2; CDR3nt: TGCGCCAGCAGCTGGCAAGTTCAGGGAGGCTACACCTTC; CDR3aa: CASSWQVQGGYTF
d_gene: -; abundance: -; v_gene: TRBV6-5; j_gene: TRBJ1-2; CDR3nt: TGTGCCAGCAAGATAGGGGCAGGTACAGACTATGGCTACACCTTC; CDR3aa: CASKIGAGTDYGYTF
d_gene: -; abundance: -; v_gene: TRBV11-2; j_gene: TRBJ1-3; CDR3nt: TGTGCCAGCAGCTTAGACAGGACAACCTCTGGAAACACCATATATTTT; CDR3aa: CASSLDRTTSGNTIYF
d_gene: -; abundance: -; v_gene: TRBV25-1; j_gene: TRBJ1-1; CDR3nt: TGTGCCAGCAGTAAAGGGGTGAACACTGAAGCTTTCTTT; CDR3aa: CASSKGVNTEAFF
d_gene: -; abundance: -; v_gene: TRBV7-9; j_gene: TRBJ1-6; CDR3nt: TGTGCCAGCAGCTTATTAGGTACGGACAACTATTCACCCCTCCACTTT; CDR3aa: CASSLLGTDNYSPLHF
d_gene: -; abundance: -; v_gene: TRBV5-1; j_gene: TRBJ1-4; CDR3nt: TGCGCCAGCAGCCGTGCGGGAGGGGATGAAAAACTGTTTTTT; CDR3aa: CASSRAGGDEKLFF
d_gene: -; abundance: -; v_gene: TRBV6-5; j_gene: TRBJ1-4; CDR3nt: TGTGCCAGCATCGCGACAGGAACTAATGAAAAACTGTTTTTT; CDR3aa: CASIATGTNEKLFF
d_gene: -; abundance: -; v_gene: TRBV11-2; j_gene: TRBJ1-1; CDR3nt: TGTGCCAGCAGCCCACCCAGGGGCCGGGGGGCTTTGAACACTGAAGCTTTCTTT; CDR3aa: CASSPPRGRGALNTEAFF
d_gene: -; abundance: -; v_gene: TRBV3-1/TRBV3-2; j_gene: TRBJ1-2; CDR3nt: TGTGCCAGCAGCCAGGGCAGGATGGCGGGCTACACCTTC; CDR3aa: CASSQGRMAGYTF
d_gene: -; abundance: -; v_gene: TRBV2; j_gene: TRBJ1-1; CDR3nt: TGTGCCAGCAGTTCCTCCAGGGGCCTTCCTCGTTCTTTCTTT; CDR3aa: CASSSSRGLPRSFF
d_gene: TRBD1; abundance: -; v_gene: TRBV3-1/TRBV3-2; j_gene: TRBJ1-4; CDR3nt: TGTGCCAGCAGCCAAGAGGGGACAGCAACTAATGAAAAACTGTTTTTT; CDR3aa: CASSQEGTATNEKLFF
d_gene: -; abundance: -; v_gene: TRBV7-2; j_gene: TRBJ2-7; CDR3nt: TGTGCCAGCAGCTTTGGATCGGGCTACGAGCAGTACTTC; CDR3aa: CASSFGSGYEQYF
d_gene: TRBD1; abundance: -; v_gene: TRBV5-1; j_gene: TRBJ1-2; CDR3nt: TGCGCCAGCAGCTTGGCTGGGCCGAGACAGGGGAATGGCTACACCTTC; CDR3aa: CASSLAGPRQGNGYTF
d_gene: TRBD2; abundance: -; v_gene: TRBV7-6; j_gene: TRBJ2-1; CDR3nt: TGTGCCAGCAGCCCCGGGGTAGCGGGGGGGAATGAGCAGTTCTTC; CDR3aa: CASSPGVAGGNEQFF
d_gene: TRBD1; abundance: -; v_gene: TRBV19; j_gene: TRBJ1-1; CDR3nt: TGTGCCAGTAGGTGGCAGGGGGCCCACACTGAAGCTTTCTTT; CDR3aa: CASRWQGAHTEAFF
d_gene: -; abundance: -; v_gene: TRBV5-1; j_gene: TRBJ2-2; CDR3nt: TGCGCCAGCAGCTTGAAGGCGGCCGGGGAGCTGTTTTTT; CDR3aa: CASSLKAAGELFF
d_gene: -; abundance: -; v_gene: TRBV7-9; j_gene: TRBJ1-2; CDR3nt: TGTGCCAGCAGAGAGGGTAACACTAACTATGGCTACACCTTC; CDR3aa: CASREGNTNYGYTF
d_gene: TRBD1; abundance: -; v_gene: TRBV19; j_gene: TRBJ2-7; CDR3nt: TGTGCCAGTAGTAACCCAACAGGGGTGAGGTCTTACGAGCAGTACTTC; CDR3aa: CASSNPTGVRSYEQYF
d_gene: TRBD1; abundance: -; v_gene: TRBV29-1; j_gene: TRBJ1-3; CDR3nt: TGCAGCGTTGTCCCGGGACAGGAGAACACCATATATTTT; CDR3aa: CSVVPGQENTIYF
d_gene: TRBD1; abundance: -; v_gene: TRBV6-5; j_gene: TRBJ1-2; CDR3nt: TGTGCCAGCAGTTACTCGGCCCAGACAGGGAAAGGCTACACCTTC; CDR3aa: CASSYSAQTGKGYTF
d_gene: TRBD1; abundance: few; v_gene: TRBV10-1; j_gene: TRBJ1-4; CDR3nt: TGCGCCAGCAGGTCCCGGGACAGCTATAATGAAAAACTGTTTTTT; CDR3aa: CASRSRDSYNEKLFF
d_gene: TRBD2; abundance: -; v_gene: TRBV7-8; j_gene: TRBJ2-1; CDR3nt: TGTGCCAGCAGCCGAGTAGCGGGGGGGAATATTGAGCAGTTCTTC; CDR3aa: CASSRVAGGNIEQFF
d_gene: -; abundance: few; v_gene: TRBV6-5; j_gene: TRBJ2-7; CDR3nt: TGTGCCAGCAAGTTACATGGGGGGACCTACGAGCAGTACTTC; CDR3aa: CASKLHGGTYEQYF
d_gene: TRBD1; abundance: once; v_gene: TRBV5-8; j_gene: TRBJ2-6; CDR3nt: TGTGCCAGCAGTCTTGGACAGGGGACTTTCTCTGGGGCCAACGTCCTGACTTTC; CDR3aa: CASSLGQGTFSGANVLTF
d_gene: -; abundance: -; v_gene: TRBV2; j_gene: TRBJ1-1; CDR3nt: TGTGCCAGCAGGGTGGCATGGAACACTGAAGCTTTCTTT; CDR3aa: CASRVAWNTEAFF
d_gene: TRBD1; abundance: -; v_gene: TRBV25-1; j_gene: TRBJ1-5; CDR3nt: TGTGCCAGCAGTGACCCGGGACAGGGAAATCAGCCCCAGCATTTT; CDR3aa: CASSDPGQGNQPQHF
d_gene: -; abundance: -; v_gene: TRBV5-6; j_gene: TRBJ2-5; CDR3nt: TGTGCCAGCAGCTTGACTATTCTATTGGAGACCCAGTACTTC; CDR3aa: CASSLTILLETQYF
d_gene: -; abundance: -; v_gene: TRBV3-1/TRBV3-2; j_gene: TRBJ1-1; CDR3nt: TGTGCCAGCAGCCAAGAGGTCAGGGGCACTGAAGCTTTCTTT; CDR3aa: CASSQEVRGTEAFF
d_gene: -; abundance: -; v_gene: TRBV4-1; j_gene: TRBJ1-1; CDR3nt: TGCGCCAGCAGCTCGGAGGGGTCGAACACTGAAGCTTTCTTT; CDR3aa: CASSSEGSNTEAFF
d_gene: -; abundance: -; v_gene: TRBV11-2; j_gene: TRBJ1-2; CDR3nt: TGTGCCAGCAGCCTAACGCCCCAAACGTCCCATGGCTACACCTTC; CDR3aa: CASSLTPQTSHGYTF
d_gene: TRBD1; abundance: -; v_gene: TRBV19; j_gene: TRBJ1-1; CDR3nt: TGTGCCAGTAGTACCGGACAGGGAAGAGAGGACACTGAAGCTTTCTTT; CDR3aa: CASSTGQGREDTEAFF
d_gene: TRBD1; abundance: once; v_gene: TRBV19; j_gene: TRBJ1-6; CDR3nt: TGTGCCAGTAGCCTCAAGGGACAGGTTTATGAATCACCCCTCCACTTT; CDR3aa: CASSLKGQVYESPLHF
d_gene: TRBD1; abundance: -; v_gene: TRBV7-8; j_gene: TRBJ1-1; CDR3nt: TGTGCCAGCAGCGCCAGACAGGGGGCCGGGGTTGAAGCTTTCTTT; CDR3aa: CASSARQGAGVEAFF
d_gene: -; abundance: once; v_gene: TRBV5-6; j_gene: TRBJ1-4; CDR3nt: TGTGCCAGCAGCTTGGGGAGGGGTCGGTCGAATGAAAAACTGTTTTTT; CDR3aa: CASSLGRGRSNEKLFF
d_gene: -; abundance: -; v_gene: TRBV9; j_gene: TRBJ2-1; CDR3nt: TGTGCCAGCAGCGTAGTACAGGGATCTTACAATGAGCAGTTCTTC; CDR3aa: CASSVVQGSYNEQFF
d_gene: TRBD2; abundance: -; v_gene: TRBV11-3; j_gene: TRBJ2-1; CDR3nt: TGTGCCAGCAGCGGGGAGACTAGCGGGGCTTACAATGAGCAGTTCTTC; CDR3aa: CASSGETSGAYNEQFF
d_gene: TRBD1; abundance: -; v_gene: TRBV10-2; j_gene: TRBJ1-1; CDR3nt: TGCGCCAGCAGCCAGGGGGCGTCGGCTTTCTTT; CDR3aa: CASSQGASAFF
d_gene: TRBD1; abundance: once; v_gene: TRBV3-1/TRBV3-2; j_gene: TRBJ1-6; CDR3nt: TGTGCCAGCACCAAACGGGACAGCTATAATTCACCCCTCCACTTT; CDR3aa: CASTKRDSYNSPLHF
d_gene: -; abundance: once; v_gene: TRBV3-1/TRBV3-2; j_gene: TRBJ2-4; CDR3nt: TGTGCCAGCAGCCAAGGGCAGGGGGGCTGGGACATTCAGTACTTC; CDR3aa: CASSQGQGGWDIQYF
d_gene: TRBD2; abundance: -; v_gene: TRBV10-3; j_gene: TRBJ2-1; CDR3nt: TGTGCCATCACCGACGGGACTAGCGGGGATGAGCAGTTCTTC; CDR3aa: CAITDGTSGDEQFF
d_gene: -; abundance: -; v_gene: TRBV4-1; j_gene: TRBJ1-3; CDR3nt: TGCGCCAGCAGCCAAGAGCAGGGTCCTGGCACCATATATTTT; CDR3aa: CASSQEQGPGTIYF
d_gene: -; abundance: -; v_gene: TRBV5-1; j_gene: TRBJ2-2; CDR3nt: TGCGCCAGCAGCTTGGTCCCAGCGAACACCGGGGAGCTGTTTTTT; CDR3aa: CASSLVPANTGELFF
d_gene: TRBD2; abundance: -; v_gene: TRBV19; j_gene: TRBJ2-2; CDR3nt: TGTGCCAGTAGTATAAGACTAGCGGGCCCTGTCGCGAACACCGGGGAGCTGTTTTTT; CDR3aa: CASSIRLAGPVANTGELFF
d_gene: -; abundance: once; v_gene: TRBV12-3/TRBV12-4; j_gene: TRBJ2-2; CDR3nt: TGTGCCAGTCGTAGCACCGGGGAGCTGTTTTTT; CDR3aa: CASRSTGELFF